A selection of T cell receptor beta chains follows, all from one sample in a study of cytomegalovirus exposure and HLA in healthy donors. Produced via immunoSEQ multiplex PCR; TCRdb's table is partial and in-frame only. The sample has over 150,000 clones, approximately 80% seen once. Material for sequencing was PBMCs. The receptors derive from a woman in her fifties or sixties in good health and CMV-seropositive. Each CDR3 is given with its conserved first and last residue. Each record gives: V gene, clone size, J gene, D gene, CDR3 DNA, CDR3 protein. D genes are given only for firm matches. Only some rows state a clone size, as once, few, many or a class for expanded clones.

>TRBV30|.|TRBJ2-3|TRBD2
TGTGCCTGGGAGGAGAGGGACTATAGCACAGATACGCAGTATTTT
CAWEERDYSTDTQYF
>TRBV9|.|TRBJ2-5|TRBD2
TGTGCCAGCAGCGAGCGGGGGGGCAGAGAGACCCAGTACTTC
CASSERGGRETQYF
>TRBV27|.|TRBJ1-5|.
TGTGCCAGCAGTTTCGGCGGAGGGGATCAGCCCCAGCATTTT
CASSFGGGDQPQHF
>TRBV5-1|.|TRBJ1-1|TRBD1
TGCGCCAGCAGCCGAGCGACGGGACAGAAGAACACTGAAGCTTTCTTT
CASSRATGQKNTEAFF
>TRBV5-1|.|TRBJ1-2|.
TGCGCCAGCAGCATTGACAGGATCTGGGGCTACACCTTC
CASSIDRIWGYTF
>TRBV7-6|few|TRBJ2-7|TRBD1
TGTGCCAGCAGCCCTAGGACAGGGAACTACGAGCAGTACTTC
CASSPRTGNYEQYF
>TRBV4-2|.|TRBJ1-5|.
TGTGCCAGCAGCCCGGTCCGGGAAAATCAGCCCCAGCATTTT
CASSPVRENQPQHF
>TRBV6-1|few|TRBJ2-7|TRBD1
TGTGCCAGCAGTGAAATGACAGGGGGATTCTACGAGCAGTACTTC
CASSEMTGGFYEQYF
>TRBV7-2|.|TRBJ2-3|TRBD2
TGTGCCAGCAGCTTAGCCTTAGCGGGGCCCGGATTTAGCACAGATACGCAGTATTTT
CASSLALAGPGFSTDTQYF
>TRBV29-1|.|TRBJ2-7|TRBD1
TGCAGCGTTGCAGGGGGCGACGAGCAGTACTTC
CSVAGGDEQYF
>TRBV2|.|TRBJ1-5|TRBD1
TGTGCCAGCAGTCAACCGACAGGGGAATCGGGCAATCAGCCCCAGCATTTT
CASSQPTGESGNQPQHF
>TRBV2|.|TRBJ1-2|TRBD1
TGTGCCAGCAGTTTAAACCGGGACAGGGCGGCCTATGGCTACACCTTC
CASSLNRDRAAYGYTF
>TRBV10-2|.|TRBJ2-7|TRBD2
TGCGCCAGCAGGAGTATAGCGGGGGGGGACTCCTACGAGCAGTACTTC
CASRSIAGGDSYEQYF
>TRBV30|few|TRBJ2-2|.
TGTGCCTGGAGTGTACAGGACGCGGACACCGGGGAGCTGTTTTTT
CAWSVQDADTGELFF